These 16 T cell receptor beta chains were all obtained from the same sample, sequenced in a study of shared T cell receptors in the human thymus. Produced via immunoSEQ multiplex PCR; TCRdb's table is partial and in-frame only. Of approximately 730,000 clones in the sample, approximately 85% were seen once. This sample also belongs to another study, concerning human thymus T cells.

The sample comprised thymocytes. Receptors originate from a girl less than two years old with a congenital heart defect.

The chain couples TRBV28 to TRBJ1-1, with D hard to call. V lost 3 bases to trimming and J lost 3 bases, with 5 bases between them. This CDR3 comprises 12 residues. Germline V gene data show CDR1 as MDHEN and CDR2 as SYDVKM. The DNA of the CDR3 is TGTGCCAGCAGTTTCGGGGACACTGAAGCTTTCTTT. It yields the protein CASSFGDTEAFF.

The V call is TRBV21-1, the J call TRBJ2-7; the D call TRBD1 from the table was never checked on the DNA. TRBV21-1 corresponds to a pseudogene. The CDR3 length is 15 residues. The CDR3 spells CASSNEPNRPYEQYF. The CDR3 bases are TGTGCCAGCAGCAACGAACCCAACAGACCCTACGAGCAGTACTTC.

The CDR3 DNA is TGTGCCAGCAGTGAAGGGGGAAGCAATCAGCCCCAGCATTTT. The encoded protein is CASSEGGSNQPQHF. J is TRBJ1-5 and V is TRBV9, with D possibly TRBD1 on 6 matching bases. The germline CDR1 and CDR2 sequences are SGDLS and YYNGEE. V gave up 5 bases and J gave up 1 base, with 10 bases separating them. CDR3 length equals 14 residues.

The V gene is TRBV9, the J gene TRBJ1-2; D might be TRBD1 (6 bases). Germline V gene sequence: CDR1 SGDLS, CDR2 YYNGEE. The CDR3 has 16 residues. V lost 3 bases, J lost 0 bases, and 15 bases lay in between. This CDR3 reads CASSAPSRGPNYGYTF. DNA for the CDR3: TGTGCCAGCAGCGCGCCCTCCAGGGGCCCTAACTATGGCTACACCTTC.

This rearrangement joins TRBV5-1 to TRBJ1-2, with D hard to call. Germline V CDR1 and CDR2: SGHRS, YFSETQ. The CDR3 is made up of 13 amino acids. V lost 0 bases to trimming and J lost 3 bases, with 6 bases between them. The CDR3 bases are TGCGCCAGCAGCTTGGGGAGGTACTATGGCTACACCTTC. This codes for CASSLGRYYGYTF.

The chain uses TRBV29-1 and TRBJ1-2; the match to TRBD1 covers 7 bases. The CDR3 is 15 residues long. CDR1 SQVTM and CDR2 ANQGSEA come from the germline V gene. V lost 4 bases, J lost 8 bases, and 16 bases stayed unmatched. This chain's CDR3 is CSVGIGGGRDRGYTF. CDR3 sequence (DNA): TGCAGCGTTGGGATCGGAGGGGGCAGGGATCGGGGCTACACCTTC.

This clone was seen once. The rearrangement uses TRBV19 and TRBJ2-5; D remains ambiguous. V lost 6 bases and J 3 bases, leaving 11 bases between the germline ends. This CDR3 is built from 13 residues. Germline CDR1 is LNHDA and CDR2 is SQIVND (reference sequence). The CDR3 loop reads CASRSHHEETQYF. DNA of the CDR3: TGTGCCAGTAGGAGCCACCACGAAGAGACCCAGTACTTC.

The sample holds a few counts of this clone. The chain has TRBV9 and TRBJ1-4; the match to TRBD1 covers 9 bases. Per the germline V gene, CDR1 is SGDLS and CDR2 is YYNGEE. The CDR3 is 15 residues long. The J segment lost 5 bases and the V segment lost 4 bases, leaving 6 bases of the junction unmatched. This CDR3 is CASSPRTGVNEKLFF. The DNA for the CDR3 is TGTGCCAGCAGCCCCCGGACAGGGGTAAATGAAAAACTGTTTTTT.

The chain links TRBV7-6 to TRBJ2-4, with 12 bases identical to TRBD2. Trimming at V came to 5 bases and at J to 7 bases, leaving 3 bases not matched to a gene. The germline CDR1 and CDR2 sequences are SGHVS and FNYEAQ. This CDR3 spans 14 amino acids. For the CDR3, the DNA is TGTGCCAGCAGCCAAGGACTAGCGGGGAACATTCAGTACTTC. It translates to CASSQGLAGNIQYF.

This chain connects TRBV4-3 to TRBJ1-2, with unresolved D. The CDR3 is 15 amino acids. With 3 bases removed from V and 3 bases from J, the gap between germline ends came to 14 bases. Germline-derived CDR1 and CDR2 are LGHNA and YSLEER. The CDR3 here is CASSQKHTGDYGYTF. The CDR3 DNA sequence: TGCGCCAGCAGCCAGAAACATACCGGGGACTATGGCTACACCTTC.

The rearrangement uses TRBV19 and TRBJ2-7; 7 bases agree with TRBD2. The CDR3 length is 14 residues. The trim removed 6 bases at V and 2 bases at J, leaving 7 bases unmatched. Germline V gives CDR1 LNHDA, CDR2 SQIVND (reference sequence). CDR3 amino acids: CASRATSETYEQYF. In DNA, the CDR3 is TGTGCCAGTAGGGCTACTAGCGAAACCTACGAGCAGTACTTC.

The J gene is TRBJ2-1, the V gene TRBV4-1; 8 nucleotides agree with TRBD2. This CDR3 region has 18 residues. With 4 bases clipped from V and 12 bases from J, the junction kept 23 bases outside the gene matches. The germline CDR1 and CDR2 sequences are MGHRA and YSYEKL. CDR3 sequence (DNA): TGCGCCAGCAGCCCGTGGGGCGGGGGGAACCGGGGGATTCGGCTGCAGTTCTTC. It specifies CASSPWGGGNRGIRLQFF.

V gene TRBV28 combines with J gene TRBJ1-5, with D hard to call. Trimming left V 6 bases short and J 5 bases short, with 8 bases between. The CDR3 is made up of 12 amino acids. The V gene's germline CDR1 is MDHEN and CDR2 SYDVKM. The CDR3 loop reads CASRWGDQPQHF. CDR3 DNA: TGTGCCAGCAGGTGGGGAGATCAGCCCCAGCATTTT.

This clone was found once. The CDR3: CASSPQPGSSVDSPLHF. As DNA, the CDR3 is TGTGCCAGCAGCCCGCAACCGGGATCCTCGGTCGATTCACCCCTCCACTTT. This chain connects TRBV9 to TRBJ1-6; D ambiguous. Trimming took off 4 bases at V and 8 bases at J, with 22 bases between the two ends. Germline V gene data show CDR1 as SGDLS and CDR2 as YYNGEE. The CDR3 extends over 17 amino acids.

The chain has TRBV11-2 and TRBJ2-3; 10 bases are a match to TRBD2. Germline V gene sequence: CDR1 SGHAT, CDR2 FQNNGV. J gave up 2 bases and V 5 bases, and 7 bases lay outside the gene matches. This CDR3 region has 16 residues. The CDR3, as DNA: TGTGCCAGCAGCCGTAATAGCGGGGGGTCCACAGATACGCAGTATTTT. The encoded protein is CASSRNSGGSTDTQYF. The full variable domain, completed using reference TRBV11-2 and TRBJ2-3, is EAGVAQSPRYKIIEKRQSVAFWCNPISGHATLYWYQQILGQGPKLLIQFQNNGVVDDSQLPKDRFSAERLKGVDSTLKIQPAKLEDSAVYLCASSRNSGGSTDTQYFGPGTRLTVL.

The chain recombines TRBV6-6 with TRBJ1-1, with TRBD1 matching 7 bases. Looked up from germline, CDR1 is MNHNY and CDR2 is SVGAGI (reference sequence). With 7 bases clipped from V and 6 bases from J, the junction kept 8 bases outside the gene matches. The CDR3 contains 13 residues. The CDR3 DNA reads TGTGCCAGCACCGACAGGGTAGGATCTGAAGCTTTCTTT. Its protein is CASTDRVGSEAFF.